Following are 5 T cell receptor beta chains from one sample sequenced in a study of blood T cell repertoires in COVID-19. The data were produced by immunoSEQ multiplex PCR, yet TCRdb's version contains in-frame clones alone and is incomplete. The sample lists some 99,000 clones, about 90% occurring once. Specimen: peripheral blood. These receptors were taken from a human donor with COVID-19, enrolled during active disease. The donor label of this sample is uncertain.

This chain uses TRBV5-6 with TRBJ2-7, with 7 bases identical to TRBD2. V lost 0 bases and J lost 0; bases outside the gene matches: 0. Germline values: CDR1 SGHDT, CDR2 YYEEEE. There are 14 residues in the CDR3. The CDR3 reads CASSLGGSSYEQYF. The CDR3 nucleotides read TGTGCCAGCAGCTTGGGCGGGAGCTCCTACGAGCAGTACTTC.

In its sample, this clone was seen a few times. The rearrangement joins TRBV12-5 to TRBJ1-5, with 8 bases that match TRBD1. The CDR3 contains 14 residues. The germline gives CDR1 LGHNT, CDR2 FRNRAP. V was pared by 5 bases and J by 7 bases, with 7 bases of the junction left unmatched. The CDR3 region is CASGHLQGEQPQHF. The CDR3 DNA is TGTGCTAGTGGTCACCTACAGGGGGAACAGCCCCAGCATTTT.

This clone was picked up a small number of times. This chain connects TRBV7-2 to TRBJ2-7; 10 positions agree with TRBD2. The CDR3 extends over 15 amino acids. Germline V gene data show CDR1 as SGHTA and CDR2 as FQGNSA. The J segment lost 6 bases and the V segment lost 4 bases, leaving 9 bases of the junction unmatched. The chain's CDR3 is CASSYVPSGSREQYF. In DNA form, the CDR3 reads TGTGCCAGCAGCTACGTACCTAGCGGGAGCCGCGAGCAGTACTTC. Combining the CDR3 with reference TRBV7-2 and TRBJ2-7 gives the whole variable domain GAGVSQSPSNKVTEKGKDVELRCDPISGHTALYWYRQSLGQGLEFLIYFQGNSAPDKSGLPSDRFSAERTGGSVSTLTIQRTQQEDSAVYLCASSYVPSGSREQYFGPGTRLTVT.

The rearrangement links TRBV3-1 (or the pseudogene TRBV3-2) to TRBJ1-2; D is ambiguous. V was shortened by 4 bases and J by 3 bases, with 9 bases between the two germline ends. Germline-derived CDR1 and CDR2 are LGHDT and YNNKEL (reference sequence). This CDR3 contains 13 residues. The CDR3 spells CASSRREDYGYTF. The CDR3, as DNA: TGTGCCAGCAGCCGAAGGGAGGACTATGGCTACACCTTC.

This clone showed up just once. The genes are TRBV2 and TRBJ1-3; D unresolved. Between the trimmed V and J ends, which lost 7 bases and 0 bases, there was a span of 10 bases. The germline V gene encodes CDR1 SNHLY and CDR2 FYNNEI. This CDR3 is built from 14 residues. The DNA of the CDR3 is TGTGCCAGCATGGCGGAGTTCTCTGGAAACACCATATATTTT. It encodes CASMAEFSGNTIYF.